The clone carrying this T cell receptor beta chain was counted at least ten times. Its specificity is unknown. The authors sorted naive CD8 T cells as CD8+CD4-CCR7+CD45RA+. The entry originates in a study of molecular identifiers for immune sequencing clone quantification. Study overall: Within a replicate experiment, RNA obtained from either approximately 20,000 or 98,000 naive CD8 cells was divided into five aliquots, and four of those aliquots were then sequenced. Whole-study findings and limits: Sizes of clones that are highly expanded could be underestimated (if identical TCR molecules share a barcode).

This CDR3 is built from 18 residues. Germline V gene data show CDR1 as SNHLY and CDR2 as FYNNEI. Trimming removed 2 bases from V and 2 bases from J, with 21 bases in between. One entry per CDR3 protein, called by TCRdb with MiXCR from the PCR reads. The sample consists of about 98,000 distinct CDR3 sequences, about 32% of them appearing once. The sequenced sample consisted of naive CD8+ T cells from blood, with Jurkat cell RNA spiked in. Indicated subset: FACS-sorted CD8+CD4-CCR7+CD45RA+ naive T cells. The TCR sequence derives from a human donor in good health. Some libraries in this study had Jurkat cell RNA spiked in. The chain couples TRBV2 to TRBJ2-5, with D possibly TRBD1 on 5 matching bases. CDR3 sequence: CASSEPPIYRFSQETQYF. CDR3 DNA sequence: TGTGCCAGCAGTGAACCCCCGATATACAGGTTCTCTCAAGAGACCCAGTACTTC. Full variable domain (missing parts from reference TRBV2 and TRBJ2-5): EPEVTQTPSHQVTQMGQEVILRCVPISNHLYFYWYRQILGQKVEFLVSFYNNEISEKSEIFDDQFSVERPDGSNFTLKIRSTKLEDSAMYFCASSEPPIYRFSQETQYFGPGTRLLVL.